The 9 T cell receptor beta chains listed next were all sequenced from one sample in a study of blood T cells in healthy people across ages. A J-beta primer mix and a sample-barcoded 5' primer were used in a second PCR of about 7 to 12 cycles. MiXCR, run by TCRdb on the 5' RACE reads, gives a single entry per CDR3 protein. The sample yields about 380,000 distinct CDR3 sequences, about 52% seen once. Sequences were obtained from blood. The receptors were sampled from a man aged 55 to 69 in good health.

This clonotype was counted at least ten times. The CDR3 loop is CLVGELFSEQYF. The CDR3 coding sequence is TGCCTCGTTGGGGAGCTATTCAGTGAGCAGTACTTC. The V and J genes are TRBV29-1 and TRBJ2-5; D perhaps matches TRBD2 (5 bases). From germline, CDR1 is SQVTM and CDR2 ANQGSEA. The CDR3 spans 12 residues.

The chain couples TRBV7-8 to TRBJ2-5; D is ambiguous. Trimming removed 1 base from V and 4 bases from J, with 16 bases in between. Germline V gives CDR1 SGHVS, CDR2 FQNEAQ. This CDR3 has 16 residues. The CDR3 spells CASSLVTWAQPETQYF. The CDR3 nucleotides read TGTGCCAGCAGCTTAGTAACTTGGGCGCAGCCAGAGACCCAGTACTTC.

A few counts support this clonotype. The J gene is TRBJ2-5, the V gene TRBV20-1; maybe TRBD2 (5 bases). The CDR3 has 15 residues. Germline CDR1 is DFQATT and CDR2 is SNEGSKA (reference sequence). Trimming shortened V by 0 bases and J by 4 bases, and 15 bases separated the two germline ends. The CDR3 nucleotides read TGCAGTGCTAGAGATCACGGTTCGGCGGGAGAGACCCAGTACTTC. Translation gives CSARDHGSAGETQYF.

The chain carries TRBV12-3 or TRBV12-4 and TRBJ2-7, with 10 bases that match TRBD1. With 4 bases clipped from V and 3 bases from J, the junction kept 9 bases outside the gene matches. CDR3 length equals 16 residues. DNA of the CDR3: TGTGCCAGCAGTTCCCATCGACAGGGGGCGGTCTACGAGCAGTACTTC. It encodes CASSSHRQGAVYEQYF.

In this sample, this clonotype turned up a few times. Here the CDR3 DNA reads TGCGCCAGCAGCTCCGACCGGTTTCCTTGGGGCTACACCTTC. Protein product: CASSSDRFPWGYTF. The J gene is TRBJ1-2, the V gene TRBV5-1; D not resolved. The length of the CDR3 is 14 residues. V gave up 3 bases and J gave up 8 bases, with 17 bases separating them. Looked up from germline, CDR1 is SGHRS and CDR2 is YFSETQ.

The chain uses TRBV6-2 or TRBV6-3 and TRBJ2-5; TRBD1 is a possible D gene (5 bases). The germline V gene has CDR1 MNHEY and CDR2 SVGEGT. With 6 bases removed from V and 10 bases from J, the gap between germline ends came to 15 bases. The CDR3 runs 12 residues. The CDR3 DNA reads TGTGCCAGCAGCAACAGTGGGGCCAACCAGTACTTC. Translation gives CASSNSGANQYF.

This clonotype was recorded at least ten times. The V call is TRBV3-1, the J call TRBJ2-6; D call uncertain. The V end was cut by 1 base, the J end by 0 bases, with 7 bases between. Per the germline V gene, CDR1 is LGHDT and CDR2 is YNNKEL (reference sequence). CDR3 length equals 16 residues. The CDR3 DNA is TGTGCCAGCAGCCAAGTTCGCGGCTCTGGGGCCAACGTCCTGACTTTC. Amino acid sequence: CASSQVRGSGANVLTF.

This clonotype has just a few counts. The chain recombines TRBV20-1 with TRBJ1-5; D may be TRBD1 (5 bases). V lost 3 bases, J lost 7 bases, and 13 bases lay in between. The CDR3 consists of 13 residues. In germline, CDR1 is DFQATT, CDR2 SNEGSKA (reference sequence). CDR3 loop: CSARERGGQPQHF. CDR3 in DNA: TGCAGTGCTAGGGAAAGGGGAGGACAGCCCCAGCATTTT.

This clonotype has only one observation. The chain is built from TRBV10-3 and TRBJ2-5, with 9 positions matching TRBD1. Looked up from germline, CDR1 is ENHRY and CDR2 is SYGVKD. The junction had 13 bases not matched to a gene; V was cut back by 0 bases and J by 11 bases. The CDR3 is 16 amino acids. CDR3 sequence reads: CAISESWTGANNEQYF. In DNA, the CDR3 is TGTGCCATCAGTGAGTCTTGGACAGGGGCCAACAATGAGCAGTACTTC.